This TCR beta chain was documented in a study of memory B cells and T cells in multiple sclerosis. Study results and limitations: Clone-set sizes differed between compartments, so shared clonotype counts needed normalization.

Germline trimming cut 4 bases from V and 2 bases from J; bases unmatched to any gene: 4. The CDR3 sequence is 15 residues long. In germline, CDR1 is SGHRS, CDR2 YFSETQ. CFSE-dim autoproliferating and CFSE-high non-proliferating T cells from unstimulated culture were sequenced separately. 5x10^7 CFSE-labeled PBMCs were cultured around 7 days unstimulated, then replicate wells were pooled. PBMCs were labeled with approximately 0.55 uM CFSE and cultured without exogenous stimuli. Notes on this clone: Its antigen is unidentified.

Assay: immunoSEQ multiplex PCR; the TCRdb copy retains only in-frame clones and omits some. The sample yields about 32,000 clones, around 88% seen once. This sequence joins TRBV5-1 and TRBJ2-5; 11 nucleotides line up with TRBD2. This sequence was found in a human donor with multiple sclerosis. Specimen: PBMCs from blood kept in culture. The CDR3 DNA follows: TGCGCCAGCAGCCCCCGACTAGCGGGACAAGAGACCCAGTACTTC. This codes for CASSPRLAGQETQYF.